This is a list of T cell receptor beta chains from one sample in a study of cytomegalovirus exposure and HLA in healthy donors. Sequencing was performed with immunoSEQ multiplex PCR; in TCRdb, only in-frame clones are kept and a portion is missing. The sample consists of about 180,000 clones, 85% of them appearing once. The sample consisted of PBMCs. The receptors come from a man aged 18 to 30 in good health and CMV-seropositive. Each CDR3 is given without its conserved first and last residue.

v_gene: TRBV5-1; j_gene: TRBJ1-4; CDR3aa: ASSLAEGGTVKLF
v_gene: TRBV6-5; j_gene: TRBJ1-3; CDR3aa: ASSYEGNTIY
v_gene: TRBV5-1; j_gene: TRBJ2-7; CDR3aa: ASSWDRPDYEQY
v_gene: TRBV10-3; j_gene: TRBJ2-7; CDR3aa: AISESRVYEQY
v_gene: TRBV27; j_gene: TRBJ2-5; CDR3aa: ASSEGLAGLETQY
v_gene: TRBV6-6; j_gene: TRBJ2-1; CDR3aa: ASTLQDRKGEQF
v_gene: TRBV5-1; j_gene: TRBJ1-1; CDR3aa: ASSLSGNWDTEAF
v_gene: TRBV27; j_gene: TRBJ2-1; CDR3aa: ASSDGQSSYNEQF
v_gene: TRBV28; j_gene: TRBJ1-2; CDR3aa: ASSTPGGAGYGYT
v_gene: TRBV5-4; j_gene: TRBJ2-5; CDR3aa: ASSLGEGRAVTQY
v_gene: TRBV11-2; j_gene: TRBJ2-3; CDR3aa: ASSLVQGAGDTQY
v_gene: TRBV4-2; j_gene: TRBJ2-1; CDR3aa: ASSQDSGGYNEQF
v_gene: TRBV18; j_gene: TRBJ1-2; CDR3aa: ASSRNEQGPHYGYT
v_gene: TRBV4-2; j_gene: TRBJ2-7; CDR3aa: ASSQDRTDSYEQY
v_gene: TRBV11-2; j_gene: TRBJ2-1; CDR3aa: ASSPLLATNEQF
v_gene: TRBV6-5; j_gene: TRBJ1-5; CDR3aa: ASRQGYGNQPQH
v_gene: TRBV30; j_gene: TRBJ1-1; CDR3aa: AWSKQGHEAF
v_gene: TRBV6-6; j_gene: TRBJ1-1; CDR3aa: ASSSTGKGGHTEAF
v_gene: TRBV10-2; j_gene: TRBJ2-7; CDR3aa: ASSVGGAGTPYEQY
v_gene: TRBV30; j_gene: TRBJ2-1; CDR3aa: AWSPGRAGRGEQF
v_gene: TRBV11-3; j_gene: TRBJ1-2; CDR3aa: ASSWDRENYGYT
v_gene: TRBV7-3; j_gene: TRBJ2-2; CDR3aa: ASSTGTGELF
v_gene: TRBV5-1; j_gene: TRBJ2-3; CDR3aa: ASSPGQATDTQY
v_gene: TRBV11-2; j_gene: TRBJ2-2; CDR3aa: ASSRTVNTGELF
v_gene: TRBV28; j_gene: TRBJ2-7; CDR3aa: ASSLPVSYEQY
v_gene: TRBV7-2; j_gene: TRBJ2-3; CDR3aa: ASSFGGFTDTQY
v_gene: TRBV27; j_gene: TRBJ2-1; CDR3aa: ASSLGQLNNEQF
v_gene: TRBV27; j_gene: TRBJ2-7; CDR3aa: ASSINLAGGREQY
v_gene: TRBV5-4; j_gene: TRBJ2-3; CDR3aa: ASSFGGRARDTQY
v_gene: TRBV28; j_gene: TRBJ1-5; CDR3aa: ASRPGSNQPQH
v_gene: TRBV5-1; j_gene: TRBJ1-3; CDR3aa: ASSPYSPYSGNTIY
v_gene: TRBV7-3; j_gene: TRBJ1-2; CDR3aa: ASSPGGAGYGYT
v_gene: TRBV28; j_gene: TRBJ2-7; CDR3aa: ASSRRTTNYEQY
v_gene: TRBV25-1; j_gene: TRBJ2-7; CDR3aa: ASSLAGAYEQY
v_gene: TRBV7-9; j_gene: TRBJ1-2; CDR3aa: ASSPQGATYGYT
v_gene: TRBV19; j_gene: TRBJ2-7; CDR3aa: ASSPQGAVGEQY
v_gene: TRBV28; j_gene: TRBJ2-5; CDR3aa: ASSPQGGTQY
v_gene: TRBV19; j_gene: TRBJ2-7; CDR3aa: ASRSSIPLEQY
v_gene: TRBV5-1; j_gene: TRBJ2-5; CDR3aa: ASSKDYQETQY
v_gene: TRBV2; j_gene: TRBJ1-5; CDR3aa: ASSVQGGSNQPQH
v_gene: TRBV28; j_gene: TRBJ1-2; CDR3aa: ASSVQGVYGYT
v_gene: TRBV19; j_gene: TRBJ2-1; CDR3aa: ASSPSSGRRVEQF
v_gene: TRBV6-1; j_gene: TRBJ2-7; CDR3aa: ASYSTGIYEQY
v_gene: TRBV27; j_gene: TRBJ1-1; CDR3aa: ASSFGGNTEAF
v_gene: TRBV6-1; j_gene: TRBJ1-5; CDR3aa: ASSEQARISNQPQH